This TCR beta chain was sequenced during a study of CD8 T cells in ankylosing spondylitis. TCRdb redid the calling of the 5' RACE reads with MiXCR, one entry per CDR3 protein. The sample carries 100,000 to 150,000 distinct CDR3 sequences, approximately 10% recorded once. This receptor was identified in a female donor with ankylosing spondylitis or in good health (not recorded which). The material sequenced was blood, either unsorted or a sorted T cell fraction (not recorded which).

The CDR3 DNA reads as TGCAGTGCTAGGCGACCGGGACAGGGCGTCCACGAGCAGTACTTC. Translation: CSARRPGQGVHEQYF. The gene calls are TRBV20-1 and TRBJ2-7, with 9 bases matching TRBD1. The V gene's germline CDR1 is DFQATT and CDR2 SNEGSKA (reference sequence). V gave up 3 bases and J gave up 5 bases; unmatched junction bases: 11. CDR3 length: 15 amino acids.